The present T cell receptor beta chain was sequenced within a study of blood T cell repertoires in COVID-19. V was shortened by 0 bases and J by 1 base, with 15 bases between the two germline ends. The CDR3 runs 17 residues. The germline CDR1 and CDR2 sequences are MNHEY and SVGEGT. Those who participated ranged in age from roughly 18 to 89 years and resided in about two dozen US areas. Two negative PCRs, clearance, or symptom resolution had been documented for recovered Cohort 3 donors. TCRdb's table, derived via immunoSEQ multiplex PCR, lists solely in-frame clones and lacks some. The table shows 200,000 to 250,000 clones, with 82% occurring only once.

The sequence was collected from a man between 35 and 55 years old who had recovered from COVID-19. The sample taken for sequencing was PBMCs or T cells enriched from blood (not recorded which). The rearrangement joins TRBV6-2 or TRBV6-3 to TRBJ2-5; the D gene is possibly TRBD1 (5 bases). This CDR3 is CASSYSPSTVFQETQYF. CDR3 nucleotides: TGTGCCAGCAGTTACTCCCCCTCGACAGTATTCCAAGAGACCCAGTACTTC.